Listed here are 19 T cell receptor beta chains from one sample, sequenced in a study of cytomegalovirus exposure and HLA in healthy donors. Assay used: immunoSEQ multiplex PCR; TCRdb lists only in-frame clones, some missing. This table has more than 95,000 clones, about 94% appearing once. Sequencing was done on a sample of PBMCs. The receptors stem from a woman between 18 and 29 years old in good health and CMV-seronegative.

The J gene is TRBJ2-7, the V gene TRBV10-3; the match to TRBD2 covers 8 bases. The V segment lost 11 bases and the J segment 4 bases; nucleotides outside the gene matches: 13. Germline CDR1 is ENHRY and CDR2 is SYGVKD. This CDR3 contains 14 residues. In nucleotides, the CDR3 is TGTGCCTACGCTATCGGGGGGGCCAGGTACGAGCAGTACTTC. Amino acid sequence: CAYAIGGARYEQYF.

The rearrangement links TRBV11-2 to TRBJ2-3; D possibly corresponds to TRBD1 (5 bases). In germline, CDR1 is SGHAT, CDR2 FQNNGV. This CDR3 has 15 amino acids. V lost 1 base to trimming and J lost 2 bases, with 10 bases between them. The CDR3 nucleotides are TGTGCCAGCAGCTTAGTAGGGGCCTTCACAGATACGCAGTATTTT. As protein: CASSLVGAFTDTQYF.

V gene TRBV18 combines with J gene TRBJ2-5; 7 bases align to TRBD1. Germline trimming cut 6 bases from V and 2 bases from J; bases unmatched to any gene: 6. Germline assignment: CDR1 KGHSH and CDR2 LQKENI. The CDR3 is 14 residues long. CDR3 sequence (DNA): TGTGCCAGCTCCCACGGACAGGCGCAAGAGACCCAGTACTTC. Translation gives CASSHGQAQETQYF.

DNA for the CDR3: TGTGCCAGTAGTATAGTGCCCGGGTACTACAATGAGCAGTTCTTC. Translation: CASSIVPGYYNEQFF. The chain joins TRBV19 to TRBJ2-1; D gene ambiguous. The germline V gene has CDR1 LNHDA and CDR2 SQIVND (reference sequence). This CDR3 has 15 amino acids. V was cut by 1 base and J by 3 bases, with 10 bases left in between.

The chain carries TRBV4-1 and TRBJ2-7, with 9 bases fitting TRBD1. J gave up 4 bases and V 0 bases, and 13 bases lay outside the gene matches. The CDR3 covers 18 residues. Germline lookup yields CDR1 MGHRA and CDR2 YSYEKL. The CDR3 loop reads CASSQDVRKWTGAYEQYF. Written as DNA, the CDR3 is TGCGCCAGCAGCCAAGACGTTCGAAAATGGACAGGGGCTTACGAGCAGTACTTC.

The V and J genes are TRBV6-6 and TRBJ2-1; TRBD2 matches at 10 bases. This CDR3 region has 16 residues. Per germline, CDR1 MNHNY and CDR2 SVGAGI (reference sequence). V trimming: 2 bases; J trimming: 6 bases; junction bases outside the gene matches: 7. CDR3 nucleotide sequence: TGTGCCAGCAGTTACCCGAGCGGGGGGGGACCCAATGAGCAGTTCTTC. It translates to CASSYPSGGGPNEQFF.

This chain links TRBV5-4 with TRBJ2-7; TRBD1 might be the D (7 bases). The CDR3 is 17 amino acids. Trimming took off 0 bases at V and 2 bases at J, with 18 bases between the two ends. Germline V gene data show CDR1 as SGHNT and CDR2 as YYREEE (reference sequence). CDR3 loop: CASSLGGGAGFAYEQYF. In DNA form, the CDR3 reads TGTGCCAGCAGCTTGGGAGGGGGCGCGGGATTTGCCTACGAGCAGTACTTC.

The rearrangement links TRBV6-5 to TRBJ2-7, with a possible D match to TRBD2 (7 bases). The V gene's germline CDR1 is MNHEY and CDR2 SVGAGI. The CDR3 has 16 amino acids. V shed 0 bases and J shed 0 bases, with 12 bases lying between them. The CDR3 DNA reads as TGTGCCAGCAGTTACTCGATGGGGGGGGCCTCCTACGAGCAGTACTTC. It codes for CASSYSMGGASYEQYF.

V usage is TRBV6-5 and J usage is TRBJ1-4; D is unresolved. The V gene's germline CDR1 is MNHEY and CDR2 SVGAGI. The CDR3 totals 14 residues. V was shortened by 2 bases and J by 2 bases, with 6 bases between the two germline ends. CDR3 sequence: CASSYRLTNEKLFF. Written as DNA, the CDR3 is TGTGCCAGCAGTTACCGACTCACTAATGAAAAACTGTTTTTT.

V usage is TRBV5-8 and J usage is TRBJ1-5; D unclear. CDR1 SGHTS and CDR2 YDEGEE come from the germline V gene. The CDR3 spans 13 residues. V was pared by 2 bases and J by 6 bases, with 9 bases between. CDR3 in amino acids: CASSFSQRQPQHF. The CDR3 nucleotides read TGTGCCAGCAGCTTTTCCCAGCGTCAGCCCCAGCATTTT.

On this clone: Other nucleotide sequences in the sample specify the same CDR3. This CDR3 is CASSLGQSYEQYF. The CDR3, as DNA: TGTGCCAGCAGTCTCGGACAGAGTTACGAGCAGTACTTC. The V gene is TRBV28, the J gene TRBJ2-7; a possible D gene is TRBD1 (6 bases). V lost 5 bases to trimming and J lost 4 bases, with 12 bases between them. The CDR3 loop spans 13 amino acids. CDR1 MDHEN and CDR2 SYDVKM come from the germline V gene.

The CDR3 nucleotides read TGTGCCAGCAGCCGGAGTTCTAGCACAGATACGCAGTATTTT. This translates into CASSRSSSTDTQYF. This sequence joins TRBV11-1 and TRBJ2-3, with no clear D. Germline V gene data show CDR1 as SGHAT and CDR2 as FQDESV (reference sequence). The CDR3 covers 14 residues. Trimming took off 5 bases at V and 0 bases at J, with 9 bases between the two ends.

CDR3 sequence (DNA): TGTGCCAGCAGCCAGTGGGGGGTGAGCTCCTACAATGAGCAGTTCTTC. Protein sequence: CASSQWGVSSYNEQFF. This rearrangement joins TRBV14 to TRBJ2-1; D might be TRBD2 (6 bases). Trimming pared 3 bases from V and 0 bases from J, leaving 12 bases between. Germline values: CDR1 SGHDN, CDR2 FVKESK. The length of the CDR3 is 16 residues.

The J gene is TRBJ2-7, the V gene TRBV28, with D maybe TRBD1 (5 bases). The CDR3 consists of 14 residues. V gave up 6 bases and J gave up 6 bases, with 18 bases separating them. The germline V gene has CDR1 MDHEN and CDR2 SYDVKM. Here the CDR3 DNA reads TGTGCCAGCAGCTTAACCGGGCAGGGAAGCGAGCAGTACTTC. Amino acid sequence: CASSLTGQGSEQYF.

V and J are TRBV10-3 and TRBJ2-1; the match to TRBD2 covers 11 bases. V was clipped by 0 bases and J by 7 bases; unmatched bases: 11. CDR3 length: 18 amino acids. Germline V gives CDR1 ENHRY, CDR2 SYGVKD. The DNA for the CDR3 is TGTGCCATCAGTGAGTCGACGGTAGCGGGAGGGCCCAAAAATGAGCAGTTCTTC. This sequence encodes CAISESTVAGGPKNEQFF.

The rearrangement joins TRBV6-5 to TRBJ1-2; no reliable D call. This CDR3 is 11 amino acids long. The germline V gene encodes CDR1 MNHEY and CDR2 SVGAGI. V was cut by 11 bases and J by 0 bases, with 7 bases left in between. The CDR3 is CACYTNYGYTF. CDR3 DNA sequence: TGTGCCTGCTATACTAACTATGGCTACACCTTC.

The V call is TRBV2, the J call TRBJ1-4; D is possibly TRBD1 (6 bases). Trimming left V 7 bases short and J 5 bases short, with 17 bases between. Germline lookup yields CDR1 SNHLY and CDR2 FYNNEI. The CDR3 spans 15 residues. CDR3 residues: CASTAQGEINEKLFF. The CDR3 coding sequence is TGTGCCAGCACCGCACAGGGAGAGATAAATGAAAAACTGTTTTTT.

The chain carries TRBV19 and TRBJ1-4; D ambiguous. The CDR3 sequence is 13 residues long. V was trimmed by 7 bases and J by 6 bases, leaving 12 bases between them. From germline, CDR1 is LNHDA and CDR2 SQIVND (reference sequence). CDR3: CASTPREDEKLFF. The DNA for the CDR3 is TGTGCCAGTACCCCTCGGGAGGATGAAAAACTGTTTTTT.

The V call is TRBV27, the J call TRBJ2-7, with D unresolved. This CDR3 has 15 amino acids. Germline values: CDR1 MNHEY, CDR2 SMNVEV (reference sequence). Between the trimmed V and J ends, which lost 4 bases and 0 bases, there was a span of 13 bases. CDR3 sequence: CASSSLGNGSYEQYF. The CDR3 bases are TGTGCCAGCAGTTCCCTTGGTAACGGCTCCTACGAGCAGTACTTC.